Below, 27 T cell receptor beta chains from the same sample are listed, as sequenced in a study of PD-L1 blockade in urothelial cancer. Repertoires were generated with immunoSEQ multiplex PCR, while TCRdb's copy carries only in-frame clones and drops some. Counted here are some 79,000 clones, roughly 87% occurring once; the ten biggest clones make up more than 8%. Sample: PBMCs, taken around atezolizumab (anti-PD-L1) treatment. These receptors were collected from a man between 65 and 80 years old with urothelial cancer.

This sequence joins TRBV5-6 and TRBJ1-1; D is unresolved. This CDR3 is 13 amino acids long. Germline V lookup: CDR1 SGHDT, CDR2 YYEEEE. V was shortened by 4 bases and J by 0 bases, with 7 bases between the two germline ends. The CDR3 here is CASSRELNTEAFF. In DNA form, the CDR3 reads TGTGCCAGCAGCAGAGAGTTGAACACTGAAGCTTTCTTT.

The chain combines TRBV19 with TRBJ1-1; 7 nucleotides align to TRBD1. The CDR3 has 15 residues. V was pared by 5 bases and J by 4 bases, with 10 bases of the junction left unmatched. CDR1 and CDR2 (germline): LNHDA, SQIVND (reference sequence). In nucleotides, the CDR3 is TGTGCCAGTAGTCCGCGACAGGGACGGGGCACTGAAGCTTTCTTT. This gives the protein CASSPRQGRGTEAFF.

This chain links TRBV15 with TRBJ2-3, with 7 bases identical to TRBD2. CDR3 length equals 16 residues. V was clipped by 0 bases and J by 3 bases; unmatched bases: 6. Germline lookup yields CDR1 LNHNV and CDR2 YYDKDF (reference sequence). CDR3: CATSRDPAGVTDTQYF. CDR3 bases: TGTGCCACCAGCAGAGATCCGGCGGGAGTAACAGATACGCAGTATTTT.

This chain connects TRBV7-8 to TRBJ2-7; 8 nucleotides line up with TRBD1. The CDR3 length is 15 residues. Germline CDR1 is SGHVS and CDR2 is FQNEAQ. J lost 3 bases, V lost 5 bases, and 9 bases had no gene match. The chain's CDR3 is CASSPTGGLLYEQYF. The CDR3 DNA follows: TGTGCCAGCAGCCCAACAGGGGGGCTTCTCTACGAGCAGTACTTC.

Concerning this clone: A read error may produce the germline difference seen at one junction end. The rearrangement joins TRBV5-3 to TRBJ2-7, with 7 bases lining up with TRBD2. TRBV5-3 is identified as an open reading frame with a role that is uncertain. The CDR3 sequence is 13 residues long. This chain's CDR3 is CASNLTGRDEQYF. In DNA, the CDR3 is TGCGCCAGCAACCTTACGGGGAGGGATGAGCAGTACTTC.

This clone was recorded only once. CDR3 sequence (DNA): TGTGCCAGTAGTATTTTGGGGACTGTCTTAGCCTACAATGAGCAGTTCTTC. Encoded protein: CASSILGTVLAYNEQFF. The rearrangement joins TRBV19 to TRBJ2-1; TRBD2 is a possible D gene (6 bases). CDR3 length: 17 amino acids. Between the trimmed V and J ends, which lost 3 bases and 2 bases, there was a span of 17 bases. Germline V gives CDR1 LNHDA, CDR2 SQIVND (reference sequence).

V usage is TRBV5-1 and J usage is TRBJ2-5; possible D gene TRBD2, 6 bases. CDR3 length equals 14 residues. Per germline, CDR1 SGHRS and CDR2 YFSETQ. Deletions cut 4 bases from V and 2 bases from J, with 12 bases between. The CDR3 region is CASSQEGLQETQYF. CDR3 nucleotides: TGCGCCAGCAGCCAGGAGGGGCTACAAGAGACCCAGTACTTC.

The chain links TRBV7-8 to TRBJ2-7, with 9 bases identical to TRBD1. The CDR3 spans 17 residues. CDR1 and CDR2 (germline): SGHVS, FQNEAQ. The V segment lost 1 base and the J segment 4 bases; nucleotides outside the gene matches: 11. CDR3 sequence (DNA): TGTGCCAGCAGCTTAGTGGGAGTGGGACAGGGAGGGTACGAGCAGTACTTC. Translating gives CASSLVGVGQGGYEQYF.

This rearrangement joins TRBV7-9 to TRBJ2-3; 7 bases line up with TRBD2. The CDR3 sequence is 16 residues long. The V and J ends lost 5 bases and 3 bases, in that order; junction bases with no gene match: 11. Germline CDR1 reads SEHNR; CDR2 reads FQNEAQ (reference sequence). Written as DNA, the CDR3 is TGTGCCAGCAGCCTTCAGCGGGAACCGGGTACAGATACGCAGTATTTT. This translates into CASSLQREPGTDTQYF.

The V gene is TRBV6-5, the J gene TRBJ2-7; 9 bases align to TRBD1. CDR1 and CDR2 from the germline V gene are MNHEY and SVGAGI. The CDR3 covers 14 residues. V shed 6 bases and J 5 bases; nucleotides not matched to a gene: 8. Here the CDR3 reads CASSRNRGRDEQYF. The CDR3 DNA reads TGTGCCAGCAGCCGAAACAGGGGGCGGGACGAGCAGTACTTC.

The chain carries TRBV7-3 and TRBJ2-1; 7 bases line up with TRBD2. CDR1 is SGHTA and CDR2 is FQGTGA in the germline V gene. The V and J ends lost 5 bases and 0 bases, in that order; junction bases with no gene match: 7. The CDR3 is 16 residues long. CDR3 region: CASSPSLASSYNEQFF. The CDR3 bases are TGTGCCAGCAGCCCCTCACTAGCGAGCTCCTACAATGAGCAGTTCTTC.

The CDR3: CASSIGGFPGTDTQYF. In nucleotides, the CDR3 is TGTGCCAGTAGTATTGGCGGCTTCCCGGGCACAGATACGCAGTATTTT. V and J are TRBV19 and TRBJ2-3; no definite D call. Per germline, CDR1 LNHDA and CDR2 SQIVND (reference sequence). V dropped 3 bases and J dropped 1 base, with 14 bases sitting between them. This CDR3 contains 16 residues.

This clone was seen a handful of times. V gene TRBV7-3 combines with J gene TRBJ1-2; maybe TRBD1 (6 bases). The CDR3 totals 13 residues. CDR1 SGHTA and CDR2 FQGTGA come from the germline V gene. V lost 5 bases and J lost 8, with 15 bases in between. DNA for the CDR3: TGTGCCAGCAGCGCCGGGGGGCGCATCGGCTACACCTTC. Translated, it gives CASSAGGRIGYTF.

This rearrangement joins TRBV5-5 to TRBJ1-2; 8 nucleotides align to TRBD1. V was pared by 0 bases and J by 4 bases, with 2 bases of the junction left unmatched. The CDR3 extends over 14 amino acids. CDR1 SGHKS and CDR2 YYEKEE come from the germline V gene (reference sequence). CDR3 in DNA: TGTGCCAGCAGCTTGGCCGGGACAGGCTATGGCTACACCTTC. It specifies CASSLAGTGYGYTF. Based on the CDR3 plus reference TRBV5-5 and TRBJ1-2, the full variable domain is DAGVTQSPTHLIKTRGQQVTLRCSPISGHKSVSWYQQVLGQGPQFIFQYYEKEERGRGNFPDRFSARQFPNYSSELNVNALLLGDSALYLCASSLAGTGYGYTFGSGTRLTVV.

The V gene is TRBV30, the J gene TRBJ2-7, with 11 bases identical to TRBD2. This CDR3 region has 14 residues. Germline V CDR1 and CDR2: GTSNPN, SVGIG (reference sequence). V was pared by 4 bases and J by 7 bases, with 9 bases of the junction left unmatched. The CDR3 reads CAWNSGRADGEQYF. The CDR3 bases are TGTGCCTGGAATAGCGGGAGGGCCGATGGTGAGCAGTACTTC.

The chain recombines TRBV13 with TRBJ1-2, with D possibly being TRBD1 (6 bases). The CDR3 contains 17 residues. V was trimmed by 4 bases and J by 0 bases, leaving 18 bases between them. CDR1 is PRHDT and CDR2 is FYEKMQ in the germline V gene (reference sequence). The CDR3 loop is CASSSYGTDRANYGYTF. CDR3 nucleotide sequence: TGTGCCAGCAGCTCATATGGAACGGACAGAGCTAACTATGGCTACACCTTC. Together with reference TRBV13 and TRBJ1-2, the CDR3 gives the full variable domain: AAGVIQSPRHLIKEKRETATLKCYPIPRHDTVYWYQQGPGQDPQFLISFYEKMQSDKGSIPDRFSAQQFSDYHSELNMSSLELGDSALYFCASSSYGTDRANYGYTFGSGTRLTVV.

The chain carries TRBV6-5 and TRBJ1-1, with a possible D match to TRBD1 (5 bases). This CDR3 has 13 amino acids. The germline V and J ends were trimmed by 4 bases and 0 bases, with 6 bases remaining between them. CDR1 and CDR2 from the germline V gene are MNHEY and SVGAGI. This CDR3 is CASSWGLNTEAFF. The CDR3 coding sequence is TGTGCCAGCAGTTGGGGCTTGAACACTGAAGCTTTCTTT.

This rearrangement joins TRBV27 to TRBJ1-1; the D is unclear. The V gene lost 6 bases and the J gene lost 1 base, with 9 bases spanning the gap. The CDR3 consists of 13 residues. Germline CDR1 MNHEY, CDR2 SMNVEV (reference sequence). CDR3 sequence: CASSRAGNTEAFF. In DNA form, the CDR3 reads TGTGCCAGCAGCCGTGCAGGGAACACTGAAGCTTTCTTT.

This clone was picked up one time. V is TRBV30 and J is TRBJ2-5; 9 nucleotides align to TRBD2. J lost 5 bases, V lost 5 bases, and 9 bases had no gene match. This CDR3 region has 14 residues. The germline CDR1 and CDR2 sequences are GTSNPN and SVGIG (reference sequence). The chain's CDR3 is CAWAGAAGGETQYF. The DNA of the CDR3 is TGTGCCTGGGCCGGAGCGGCGGGAGGGGAGACCCAGTACTTC.

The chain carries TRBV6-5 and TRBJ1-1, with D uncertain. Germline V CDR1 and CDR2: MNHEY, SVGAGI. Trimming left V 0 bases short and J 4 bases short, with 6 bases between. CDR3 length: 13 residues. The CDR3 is CASSYSRLTEAFF. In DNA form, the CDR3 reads TGTGCCAGCAGTTACTCGAGACTCACTGAAGCTTTCTTT.

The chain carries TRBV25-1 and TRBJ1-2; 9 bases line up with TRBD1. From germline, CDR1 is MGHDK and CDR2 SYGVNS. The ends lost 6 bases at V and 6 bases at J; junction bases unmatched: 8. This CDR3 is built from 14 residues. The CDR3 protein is CASSRDRDFDGYTF. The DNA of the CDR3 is TGTGCCAGCAGCCGGGACAGGGACTTTGATGGCTACACCTTC.

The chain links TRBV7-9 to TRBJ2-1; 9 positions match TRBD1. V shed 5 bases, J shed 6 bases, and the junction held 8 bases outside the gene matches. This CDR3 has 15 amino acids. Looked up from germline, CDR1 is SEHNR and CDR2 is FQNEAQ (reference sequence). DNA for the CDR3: TGTGCCAGCAGCCCGACAGGGGGGGTAAGCAATGAGCAGTTCTTC. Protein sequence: CASSPTGGVSNEQFF.

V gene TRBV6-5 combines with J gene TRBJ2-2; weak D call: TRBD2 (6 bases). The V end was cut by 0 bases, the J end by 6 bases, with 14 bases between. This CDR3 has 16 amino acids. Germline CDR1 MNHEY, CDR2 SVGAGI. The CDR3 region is CASSYSTGSGSGELFF. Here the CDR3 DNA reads TGTGCCAGCAGTTACTCGACCGGGAGTGGTTCCGGGGAGCTGTTTTTT.

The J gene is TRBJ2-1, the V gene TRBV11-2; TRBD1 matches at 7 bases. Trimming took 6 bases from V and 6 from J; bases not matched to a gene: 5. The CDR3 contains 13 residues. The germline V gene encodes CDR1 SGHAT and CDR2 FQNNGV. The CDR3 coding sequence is TGTGCCAGCAGGCCCCAGGGGGTCAATGAGCAGTTCTTC. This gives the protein CASRPQGVNEQFF.

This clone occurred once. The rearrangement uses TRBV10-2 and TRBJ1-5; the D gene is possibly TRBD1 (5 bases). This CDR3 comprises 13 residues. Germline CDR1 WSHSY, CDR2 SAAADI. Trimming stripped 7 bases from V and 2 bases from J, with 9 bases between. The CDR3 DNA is TGCGCCAGCACCCGGGGGGGCAATCAGCCCCAGCATTTT. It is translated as CASTRGGNQPQHF.

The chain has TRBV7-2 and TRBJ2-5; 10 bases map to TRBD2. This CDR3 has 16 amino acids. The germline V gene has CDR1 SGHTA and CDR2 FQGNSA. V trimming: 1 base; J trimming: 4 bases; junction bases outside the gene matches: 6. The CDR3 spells CASSLELAGGGETQYF. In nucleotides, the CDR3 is TGTGCCAGCAGCTTAGAATTAGCGGGGGGAGGAGAGACCCAGTACTTC.

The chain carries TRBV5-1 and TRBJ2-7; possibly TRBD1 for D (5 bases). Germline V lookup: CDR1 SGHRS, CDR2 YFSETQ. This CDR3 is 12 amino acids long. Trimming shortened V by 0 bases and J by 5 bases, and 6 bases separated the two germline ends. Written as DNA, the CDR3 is TGCGCCAGCAGCTTGGAAGGGGACGAGCAGTACTTC. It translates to CASSLEGDEQYF.